This TCR beta chain is drawn from a study of identical twins. Study-wide points: Twin-shared out-of-frame alpha sequences showed excess low generation probability.

Comments on this clonotype: No antigen is known for it.

MiXCR was run by TCRdb on the 5' RACE reads, yielding one entry per CDR3 protein. The repertoire consists of approximately 590,000 distinct CDR3 sequences, with more than 9% occurring once and the leading ten covering roughly 3%. V lost 7 bases and J lost 2; bases outside the gene matches: 11. Per germline, CDR1 MNHEY and CDR2 SMNVEV (reference sequence). The CDR3 has 15 amino acids. This same sample was also part of a study on yellow fever vaccine responses in identical twins.

Sequenced material: PBMCs. This rearrangement joins TRBV27 to TRBJ2-7, with TRBD1 matching over 7 bases. This TCR came from a woman aged 18-30 years in good health. CDR3: CASNRQGPSPYEQYF. CDR3 DNA sequence: TGTGCCAGCAACCGACAGGGCCCGTCCCCCTACGAGCAGTACTTC.